What follows are 3 T cell receptor beta chains derived from one specimen sequenced in a study of molecular identifiers for immune sequencing clone quantification. MiXCR, run by TCRdb on the PCR reads, gives a single entry per CDR3 protein. The data hold 350,000 or so distinct CDR3 sequences, with 20% to 25% observed a single time. The sample was naive CD8+ T cells from blood, with Jurkat cell RNA spiked in. Subset indicated: FACS-sorted CD8+CD4-CCR7+CD45RA+ naive T cells. The receptors come from a human donor in good health. Some libraries in this study had Jurkat cell RNA spiked in.

This clonotype was detected ten times or more. CDR3 region: CASSVTTYNEQFF. Here the CDR3 DNA reads TGTGCCAGCAGTGTTACTACCTACAATGAGCAGTTCTTC. The chain combines TRBV28 with TRBJ2-1, with D hard to call. Germline V CDR1 and CDR2: MDHEN, SYDVKM. The ends were cut back, 5 bases at V and 2 bases at J, with 7 bases in the middle. The CDR3 has 13 amino acids.

CDR3 residues: CASRRVQGNQPQHF. CDR3 in DNA: TGTGCCAGCAGACGGGTCCAGGGGAACCAGCCCCAGCATTTT. The chain recombines TRBV28 with TRBJ1-5; D is perhaps TRBD1 (6 bases). Germline CDR1 is MDHEN and CDR2 is SYDVKM. The CDR3 loop spans 14 amino acids. V gave up 6 bases and J gave up 7 bases, with 16 bases separating them. The variable domain in full, with the rest retrieved from reference TRBV28 and TRBJ1-5, is DVKVTQSSRYLVKRTGEKVFLECVQDMDHENMFWYRQDPGLGLRLIYFSYDVKMKEKGDIPEGYSVSREKKERFSLILESASTNQTSMYLCASRRVQGNQPQHFGDGTRLSIL.

The rearrangement uses TRBV19 and TRBJ2-7; 9 bases map to TRBD1. CDR3 length: 14 residues. J lost 7 bases, V lost 5 bases, and 9 bases had no gene match. Germline V lookup: CDR1 LNHDA, CDR2 SQIVND (reference sequence). The CDR3 loop reads CASSAEQGASEQYF. CDR3 coding DNA: TGTGCCAGTAGTGCGGAACAGGGGGCGAGTGAGCAGTACTTC.